This T cell receptor beta chain was observed in a study of blood T cell repertoires in COVID-19. About the study: T cells, B-cell-depleted T cells, or PBMCs provided the cDNA or gDNA that served as material.

The table lists this clone with a few counts. Germline V lookup: CDR1 MDHEN, CDR2 SYDVKM. CDR3 size: 14 residues. Trimming cost V 6 bases and J 6 bases, with 15 bases left between them. Original processing methods: For nucleated cells, counts were estimated from reference gene primer amplification. Assay used: immunoSEQ multiplex PCR; TCRdb lists only in-frame clones, some missing. D and trimming were read from the DNA, whereas the V and J calls and clone size are those reported in that table. Of 98,000 or so clones in the sample, around 90% were seen once. The chain uses TRBV28 and TRBJ1-5; maybe TRBD1 (5 bases). Sequencing input: peripheral blood. This TCR derives from a human donor in a cohort sampled during active COVID-19. The CDR3 region is CASSRAWGGQPQHF. DNA for the CDR3: TGTGCCAGCAGCAGGGCTTGGGGAGGTCAGCCCCAGCATTTT.